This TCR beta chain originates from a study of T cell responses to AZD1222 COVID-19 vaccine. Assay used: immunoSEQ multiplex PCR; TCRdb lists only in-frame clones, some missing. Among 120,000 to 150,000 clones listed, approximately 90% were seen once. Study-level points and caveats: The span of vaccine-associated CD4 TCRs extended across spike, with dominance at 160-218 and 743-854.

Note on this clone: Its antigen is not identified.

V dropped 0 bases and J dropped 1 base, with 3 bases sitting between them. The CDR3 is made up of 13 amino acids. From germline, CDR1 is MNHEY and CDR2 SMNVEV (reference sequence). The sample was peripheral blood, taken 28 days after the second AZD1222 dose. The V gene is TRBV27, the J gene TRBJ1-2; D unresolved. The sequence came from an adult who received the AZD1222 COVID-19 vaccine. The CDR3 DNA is TGTGCCAGCAGTTTATCCCTTAACTATGGCTACACCTTC. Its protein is CASSLSLNYGYTF.